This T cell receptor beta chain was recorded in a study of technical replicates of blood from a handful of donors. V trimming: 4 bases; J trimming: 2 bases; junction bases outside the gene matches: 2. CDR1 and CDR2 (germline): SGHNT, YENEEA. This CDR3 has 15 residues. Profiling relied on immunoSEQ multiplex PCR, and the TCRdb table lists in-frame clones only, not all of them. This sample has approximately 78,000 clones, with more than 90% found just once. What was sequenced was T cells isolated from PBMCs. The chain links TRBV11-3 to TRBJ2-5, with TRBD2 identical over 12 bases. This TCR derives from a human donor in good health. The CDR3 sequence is CASSSGTSGQETQYF. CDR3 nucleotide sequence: TGTGCCAGCAGCTCAGGGACTAGCGGGCAAGAGACCCAGTACTTC.